This T cell receptor beta chain was recovered during a study of beta chain features in type 1 diabetes. Study-wide findings and caveats: In all four CD4+ subsets, TCRB CDR3 length was significantly, moderately reduced in type 1 diabetes.

As every portion of the isolated RNA was reverse transcribed, the sequencing read expressed TCRB transcripts. This table comes from immunoSEQ multiplex PCR, and its TCRdb copy is limited to in-frame clones, with some not included. The profile covers under 950,000 clones, with 15% to 20% appearing a single time and 0.023% taken by the ten largest. Each sorted fraction was over 95% pure. This clone was picked up a small number of times. Its antigen is not identified. CDR1 and CDR2 (germline): LGHNA, YSLEER. The junction had 13 bases not matched to a gene; V was cut back by 5 bases and J by 6 bases. The CDR3 has 16 residues.

This clonotype originated in a woman aged 18 to 35 in good health. Sequenced input: naive CD4+ T cells from blood. This chain links TRBV4-3 with TRBJ1-5, with 7 positions matching TRBD1. The CDR3 sequence is CASSGVWIRGGQPQHF. The CDR3 coding sequence is TGCGCCAGCAGCGGCGTATGGATCAGGGGGGGTCAGCCCCAGCATTTT.